The 29 T cell receptor beta chains presented below share a single source sample, sequenced in a study of shared clonotypes between healthy human individuals. The method was immunoSEQ multiplex PCR; TCRdb's version includes in-frame clones alone and lacks a portion of them. The sample lists 850,000 to 1,100,000 clones; approximately 77% were seen once. Source material: memory CD4+ T cells from PBMCs. Specified subset: CD45RA-negative fraction. The receptors derive from a man between 18 and 29 years old in good health. Some clones in this sample may be carry-over from other donors' samples.

Concerning this clone itself: The sample contains more than one DNA sequence encoding this CDR3. The chain carries TRBV29-1 and TRBJ2-5, with D unresolved. The CDR3 runs 12 residues. V lost 4 bases, J lost 1 base, and 7 bases lay in between. From germline, CDR1 is SQVTM and CDR2 ANQGSEA. CDR3 residues: CSVGRLQETQYF. CDR3 nucleotides: TGCAGCGTTGGTCGGCTCCAAGAGACCCAGTACTTC.

The chain couples TRBV9 to TRBJ2-1; perhaps TRBD1 as D (5 bases). V was clipped by 0 bases and J by 1 base, with 8 bases between them. The CDR3 totals 15 residues. In germline, CDR1 is SGDLS, CDR2 YYNGEE. The CDR3 loop is CASSVEGNSYNEQFF. DNA for the CDR3: TGTGCCAGCAGCGTAGAGGGGAATTCCTACAATGAGCAGTTCTTC.

This sequence joins TRBV10-1 and TRBJ2-2; TRBD2 matches 9 bases. Looked up from germline, CDR1 is WNHNN and CDR2 is SYGVQD (reference sequence). V dropped 4 bases and J dropped 0; count of bases not matched to a gene: 12. This CDR3 region has 19 residues. The CDR3 bases are TGCGCCAGCAGTGCGCGGGCTAGCGGGGATGCTCCGAACACCGGGGAGCTGTTTTTT. Translating gives CASSARASGDAPNTGELFF.

This chain links TRBV7-9 with TRBJ2-1; D gene unclear. Germline V CDR1 and CDR2: SEHNR, FQNEAQ (reference sequence). V was pared by 3 bases and J by 3 bases, with 9 bases between. The CDR3 is made up of 14 amino acids. The CDR3 nucleotides read TGTGCCAGCAGCTTGGCGGCAAACTACAATGAGCAGTTCTTC. Its translation: CASSLAANYNEQFF.

This sequence joins TRBV5-1 and TRBJ1-1; perhaps TRBD1 as D (5 bases). Germline CDR1 is SGHRS and CDR2 is YFSETQ. Trimming cost V 0 bases and J 1 base, with 13 bases left between them. The CDR3 totals 16 residues. DNA for the CDR3: TGCGCCAGCAGCTTGGCCCATGTCAGGGAGAACACTGAAGCTTTCTTT. Its translation is CASSLAHVRENTEAFF.

Ten or more counts support this clone. The gene calls are TRBV19 and TRBJ2-6; perhaps TRBD1 as D (6 bases). The CDR3 loop spans 15 amino acids. Deletions cut 7 bases from V and 0 bases from J, with 10 bases between. CDR1 is LNHDA and CDR2 is SQIVND in the germline V gene (reference sequence). The CDR3 sequence is CASKRGGSGANVLTF. The CDR3 nucleotides read TGTGCCAGTAAGAGAGGGGGCTCTGGGGCCAACGTCCTGACTTTC.

This chain connects TRBV28 to TRBJ2-6; D ambiguous. The CDR3 is made up of 16 amino acids. CDR1 is MDHEN, CDR2 SYDVKM, per germline. V lost 6 bases to trimming and J lost 0 bases, with 12 bases between them. DNA for the CDR3: TGTGCCAGCAGCGCCCCCTCCGTCTCTGGGGCCAACGTCCTGACTTTC. This translates into CASSAPSVSGANVLTF.

The rearrangement joins TRBV29-1 to TRBJ2-2, with D possibly being TRBD2 (5 bases). CDR1 SQVTM and CDR2 ANQGSEA come from the germline V gene. V was trimmed by 3 bases and J by 1 base, leaving 9 bases between them. CDR3 length: 14 amino acids. The CDR3 sequence: CSVEISGNTGELFF. The CDR3, as DNA: TGCAGCGTTGAGATCAGCGGGAACACCGGGGAGCTGTTTTTT.

This clone was picked up many times. The V call is TRBV2, the J call TRBJ1-2; no clear D gene. Trimming shortened V by 5 bases and J by 8 bases, and 9 bases separated the two germline ends. The CDR3 is made up of 11 amino acids. CDR1 and CDR2 (germline): SNHLY, FYNNEI. The CDR3 loop reads CASSKPRGYTF. The CDR3 DNA sequence: TGTGCCAGCAGTAAACCTCGGGGCTACACCTTC.

This chain connects TRBV6-1 to TRBJ2-5, with 9 bases fitting TRBD2. The V and J ends lost 10 bases and 5 bases, in that order; junction bases with no gene match: 14. Germline V gives CDR1 MNHNS, CDR2 SASEGT. The CDR3 consists of 15 residues. CDR3 sequence reads: CATSRVREGRETQYF. CDR3 bases: TGTGCCACCTCCAGGGTGCGGGAGGGTCGGGAGACCCAGTACTTC.

The chain carries TRBV11-2 and TRBJ1-2; possibly TRBD1 for D (6 bases). The germline V and J ends were trimmed by 5 bases and 2 bases, with 15 bases remaining between them. The germline gives CDR1 SGHAT, CDR2 FQNNGV. CDR3 length: 15 residues. CDR3 region: CASSPNRDTNYGYTF. The CDR3 region has the DNA TGTGCCAGCAGCCCGAACCGGGACACAAACTATGGCTACACCTTC. Filled out from reference TRBV11-2 and TRBJ1-2, the complete variable domain reads EAGVAQSPRYKIIEKRQSVAFWCNPISGHATLYWYQQILGQGPKLLIQFQNNGVVDDSQLPKDRFSAERLKGVDSTLKIQPAKLEDSAVYLCASSPNRDTNYGYTFGSGTRLTVV.

This clone was seen repeatedly, ten times or more. The chain has TRBV29-1 and TRBJ1-1, with D possibly TRBD1 on 5 matching bases. Germline-derived CDR1 and CDR2 are SQVTM and ANQGSEA. The CDR3 length is 15 residues. V was shortened by 7 bases and J by 0 bases, with 18 bases between the two germline ends. The DNA for the CDR3 is TGCAGCGCCGCCCAGGGATGGGGGATGAACACTGAAGCTTTCTTT. Translation: CSAAQGWGMNTEAFF.

This clone was seen more than once but under ten times. The chain has TRBV27 and TRBJ2-7; 8 bases agree with TRBD2. Per germline, CDR1 MNHEY and CDR2 SMNVEV (reference sequence). The CDR3 extends over 15 amino acids. Trimming took 3 bases from V and 2 from J; bases not matched to a gene: 6. The CDR3 bases are TGTGCCAGCAGTTTCGCGGGGGGTCTAACCTACGAGCAGTACTTC. Encoded protein: CASSFAGGLTYEQYF.

The chain recombines TRBV4-2 with TRBJ2-7; TRBD2 aligns across 11 bases. With V trimmed by 4 bases and J by 5 bases, 4 bases remained unmatched. CDR1 and CDR2 (germline): LGHNA, YNFKEQ. CDR3 length: 14 residues. CDR3 coding DNA: TGTGCCAGCAGCCCACTAGCGGGAGCAGACGAGCAGTACTTC. Protein: CASSPLAGADEQYF.

The V and J genes are TRBV6-5 and TRBJ1-1, with D hard to call. Germline lookup yields CDR1 MNHEY and CDR2 SVGAGI. CDR3 length: 13 amino acids. Between the trimmed V and J ends, which lost 5 bases and 1 base, there was a span of 8 bases. The CDR3 sequence is CASSRLGNTEAFF. The CDR3 bases are TGTGCCAGCAGTAGGTTGGGGAACACTGAAGCTTTCTTT.

V usage is TRBV7-2 and J usage is TRBJ1-1; the match to TRBD1 covers 11 bases. The germline CDR1 and CDR2 sequences are SGHTA and FQGNSA. Trimming removed 2 bases from V and 7 bases from J; junction bases left unmatched: 15. This CDR3 region has 18 residues. CDR3 sequence (DNA): TGTGCCAGCAGCTTAACTCTCCAAGTAGGACAGGGGGCGGGTGAAGCTTTCTTT. Its translation: CASSLTLQVGQGAGEAFF. The full variable domain, completed using reference TRBV7-2 and TRBJ1-1, is GAGVSQSPSNKVTEKGKDVELRCDPISGHTALYWYRQSLGQGLEFLIYFQGNSAPDKSGLPSDRFSAERTGGSVSTLTIQRTQQEDSAVYLCASSLTLQVGQGAGEAFFGQGTRLTVV.

The chain carries TRBV9 and TRBJ2-5; no firm D call. V dropped 4 bases and J dropped 1 base, with 8 bases sitting between them. CDR1 and CDR2 from the germline V gene are SGDLS and YYNGEE. The CDR3 extends over 13 amino acids. The CDR3 DNA sequence: TGTGCCAGCAGCACGCGGATCCAAGAGACCCAGTACTTC. Translating it yields CASSTRIQETQYF.

J is TRBJ1-1 and V is TRBV7-3; 9 nucleotides match TRBD1. The germline V gene encodes CDR1 SGHTA and CDR2 FQGTGA. The CDR3 sequence is 14 residues long. The J segment lost 6 bases and the V segment lost 4 bases, leaving 6 bases of the junction unmatched. The CDR3 bases are TGTGCCAGCAGCTCACGGACAGGGGCGTCTGAAGCTTTCTTT. Translating it yields CASSSRTGASEAFF.

The rearrangement joins TRBV18 to TRBJ2-5; D possibly corresponds to TRBD2 (5 bases). Germline V gene sequence: CDR1 KGHSH, CDR2 LQKENI. Trimming stripped 2 bases from V and 0 bases from J, with 7 bases between. This CDR3 region has 14 residues. CDR3 loop: CASSPSLDQETQYF. Here the CDR3 DNA reads TGTGCCAGCTCACCATCACTAGACCAAGAGACCCAGTACTTC. Complete variable domain (other parts from reference TRBV18 and TRBJ2-5): NAGVMQNPRHLVRRRGQEARLRCSPMKGHSHVYWYRQLPEEGLKFMVYLQKENIIDESGMPKERFSAEFPKEGPSILRIQQVVRGDSAAYFCASSPSLDQETQYFGPGTRLLVL.

V usage is TRBV28 and J usage is TRBJ1-5; no clear D. The CDR3 has 14 amino acids. V lost 3 bases to trimming and J lost 1 base, with 7 bases between them. Germline V gene sequence: CDR1 MDHEN, CDR2 SYDVKM. The CDR3, as DNA: TGTGCCAGCAGTTTCCGTAACAGCAATCAGCCCCAGCATTTT. This translates into CASSFRNSNQPQHF. The whole variable domain, remainder taken from reference TRBV28 and TRBJ1-5, is DVKVTQSSRYLVKRTGEKVFLECVQDMDHENMFWYRQDPGLGLRLIYFSYDVKMKEKGDIPEGYSVSREKKERFSLILESASTNQTSMYLCASSFRNSNQPQHFGDGTRLSIL.

The rearrangement links TRBV30 to TRBJ2-1; 8 positions match TRBD2. Germline V CDR1 and CDR2: GTSNPN, SVGIG (reference sequence). V shed 4 bases and J 1 base; nucleotides not matched to a gene: 9. The CDR3 spans 16 residues. CDR3 bases: TGTGCCTGGACGTCCCGGGAGGGCCGGTCCTACAATGAGCAGTTCTTC. It is translated as CAWTSREGRSYNEQFF.

This clone was recorded many times. This chain joins TRBV5-1 and TRBJ2-7; TRBD2 matches at 11 bases. The CDR3 totals 15 residues. J lost 1 base, V lost 5 bases, and 5 bases had no gene match. Germline V gives CDR1 SGHRS, CDR2 YFSETQ. CDR3 sequence reads: CASSTSGSRSYEQYF. In nucleotides, the CDR3 is TGCGCCAGCAGTACTAGCGGGAGTAGATCCTACGAGCAGTACTTC.

This CDR3 reads CASSLMGTGGYNEQFF. For the CDR3, the DNA is TGTGCCAGCAGCTTAATGGGGACAGGGGGATACAATGAGCAGTTCTTC. This chain links TRBV11-2 with TRBJ2-1; 11 bases are a match to TRBD1. With 2 bases clipped from V and 4 bases from J, the junction kept 4 bases outside the gene matches. The CDR3 is 16 residues long. Germline loops: CDR1 SGHAT, CDR2 FQNNGV.

This chain connects TRBV18 to TRBJ2-3, with 9 bases aligning to TRBD1. The V segment lost 4 bases and the J segment 3 bases; nucleotides outside the gene matches: 2. The CDR3 is 14 residues long. CDR1 is KGHSH and CDR2 is LQKENI in the germline V gene. In DNA, the CDR3 is TGTGCCAGCTCACGGGGACAGGGAACAGATACGCAGTATTTT. This encodes CASSRGQGTDTQYF.

Turning to this clone: A much larger clone differs by one base, so this may be a read error. The sample contains more than one DNA sequence encoding this CDR3. The rearrangement joins TRBV7-9 to TRBJ1-1; possibly TRBD1 for D (6 bases). The germline V gene encodes CDR1 SEHNR and CDR2 FQNEAQ (reference sequence). Trimming took 5 bases from V and 1 from J, leaving 8 bases between them. The CDR3 has 13 residues. The CDR3 region is CASSTQGNTEAFF. In DNA form, the CDR3 reads TGTGCCAGCAGCACACAGGGGAACACTGAAGCTTTCTTT.

This sequence joins TRBV11-2 and TRBJ1-5, with 8 bases matching TRBD1. Trimming at V came to 2 bases and at J to 6 bases, leaving 0 bases not matched to a gene. The CDR3 has 13 residues. Germline lookup yields CDR1 SGHAT and CDR2 FQNNGV. Here the CDR3 DNA reads TGTGCCAGCAGCTTAACAGGGGGTCAGCCCCAGCATTTT. This gives the protein CASSLTGGQPQHF.

The chain carries TRBV6-1 and TRBJ2-1; 10 bases align to TRBD1. From germline, CDR1 is MNHNS and CDR2 SASEGT. CDR3 length equals 14 residues. J lost 4 bases, V lost 8 bases, and 5 bases had no gene match. In DNA form, the CDR3 reads TGTGCCAGCGGGCGGGACAGGGGATACAATGAGCAGTTCTTC. It translates to CASGRDRGYNEQFF.

The chain employs TRBV11-3 and TRBJ2-5; D might be TRBD1 (5 bases). The CDR3 covers 13 residues. Germline loops: CDR1 SGHNT, CDR2 YENEEA. Trimming took off 4 bases at V and 4 bases at J, with 10 bases between the two ends. CDR3: CASSSGIGETQYF. The CDR3, as DNA: TGTGCCAGCAGCTCAGGGATTGGAGAGACCCAGTACTTC.

This sequence joins TRBV6-6 and TRBJ1-4, with a possible D match to TRBD1 (5 bases). The CDR3 totals 16 residues. V lost 6 bases, J lost 4 bases, and 18 bases lay in between. The germline gives CDR1 MNHNY, CDR2 SVGAGI (reference sequence). DNA of the CDR3: TGTGCCAGCAGCCAAAATACCGCAGGGTTTAATGAAAAACTGTTTTTT. Translating it yields CASSQNTAGFNEKLFF.